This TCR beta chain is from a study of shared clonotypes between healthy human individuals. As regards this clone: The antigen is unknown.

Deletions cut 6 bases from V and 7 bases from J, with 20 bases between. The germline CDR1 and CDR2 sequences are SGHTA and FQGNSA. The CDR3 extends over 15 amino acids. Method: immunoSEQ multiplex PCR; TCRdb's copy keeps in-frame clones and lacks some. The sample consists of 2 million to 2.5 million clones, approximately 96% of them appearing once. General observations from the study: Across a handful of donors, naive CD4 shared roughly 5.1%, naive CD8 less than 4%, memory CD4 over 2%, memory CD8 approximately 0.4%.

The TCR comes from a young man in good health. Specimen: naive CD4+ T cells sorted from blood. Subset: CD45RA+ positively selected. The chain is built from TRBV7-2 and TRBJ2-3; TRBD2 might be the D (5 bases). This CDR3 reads CASSIKGTGLNTQYF. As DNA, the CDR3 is TGTGCCAGCAGTATAAAGGGTACGGGGTTAAATACGCAGTATTTT.